The 8 T cell receptor beta chains below were found in one sample sequenced in a study of blood T cell repertoires in COVID-19. Produced via immunoSEQ multiplex PCR; TCRdb's table is partial and in-frame only. The sample holds about 250,000 clones, just under 90% seen once. Sample: PBMCs or T cells enriched from blood (not recorded which). The receptors were gathered from a woman between 25 and 40 years old with acute COVID-19.

The CDR3 spells CATNRDRVLGTEAFF. CDR3 in DNA: TGTGCCACTAACAGAGACAGGGTTTTGGGTACTGAAGCTTTCTTT. This chain connects TRBV11-2 to TRBJ1-1; 7 bases align to TRBD1. V shed 10 bases, J shed 5 bases, and the junction held 16 bases outside the gene matches. The germline CDR1 and CDR2 sequences are SGHAT and FQNNGV. The CDR3 extends over 15 amino acids.

The rearrangement links TRBV2 to TRBJ2-1; 14 nucleotides agree with TRBD2. Germline lookup yields CDR1 SNHLY and CDR2 FYNNEI. There are 17 residues in the CDR3. The J segment lost 3 bases and the V segment lost 3 bases, leaving 4 bases of the junction unmatched. The CDR3 sequence: CASSDKGTSGGYNEQFF. CDR3 DNA: TGTGCCAGCAGTGATAAAGGGACTAGCGGGGGCTACAATGAGCAGTTCTTC.

This chain connects TRBV27 to TRBJ1-1, with a weak D call TRBD1 (5 bases). Germline values: CDR1 MNHEY, CDR2 SMNVEV (reference sequence). This CDR3 spans 15 amino acids. V dropped 1 base and J dropped 1 base, with 10 bases sitting between them. The CDR3 DNA reads TGTGCCAGCAGTTTATTCGGCGGGGCGAACACTGAAGCTTTCTTT. Translation: CASSLFGGANTEAFF.

The V call is TRBV7-9, the J call TRBJ1-4; D may be TRBD1 (5 bases). The V end lost 7 bases, the J end lost 8 bases, and 8 bases lay between the germline ends. In germline, CDR1 is SEHNR, CDR2 FQNEAQ (reference sequence). This CDR3 spans 11 amino acids. The CDR3 region is CASNQGEKLFF. CDR3 bases: TGTGCCAGCAACCAGGGAGAAAAACTGTTTTTT. Looking up the rest from reference TRBV7-9 and TRBJ1-4 gives the full variable domain: DTGVSQNPRHKITKRGQNVTFRCDPISEHNRLYWYRQTLGQGPEFLTYFQNEAQLEKSRLLSDRFSAERPKGSFSTLEIQRTEQGDSAMYLCASNQGEKLFFGSGTQLSVL.

The J gene is TRBJ2-5, the V gene TRBV5-1; 7 bases match TRBD1. V was clipped by 2 bases and J by 4 bases; unmatched bases: 11. Germline V gives CDR1 SGHRS, CDR2 YFSETQ. The CDR3 consists of 16 residues. The CDR3 protein is CASSLGGQLTGETQYF. DNA of the CDR3: TGCGCCAGCAGCTTAGGGGGACAGTTAACGGGAGAGACCCAGTACTTC.

The genes are TRBV18 and TRBJ2-1, with TRBD2 matching 8 bases. The CDR3 runs 16 residues. The germline gives CDR1 KGHSH, CDR2 LQKENI. V trimming: 4 bases; J trimming: 3 bases; junction bases outside the gene matches: 8. The CDR3 sequence: CASSREGGGLYNEQFF. CDR3 coding DNA: TGTGCCAGCTCACGAGAAGGCGGGGGGCTCTACAATGAGCAGTTCTTC.

The rearrangement joins TRBV9 to TRBJ2-2; 15 bases line up with TRBD2. Looked up from germline, CDR1 is SGDLS and CDR2 is YYNGEE. V trimming: 4 bases; J trimming: 15 bases; junction bases outside the gene matches: 13. CDR3 size: 16 residues. CDR3: CASSSQPGLAGGLVFF. The CDR3 DNA sequence: TGTGCCAGCAGCTCGCAACCGGGACTAGCGGGGGGTTTGGTGTTTTTT.

The chain carries TRBV2 and TRBJ2-1; D might be TRBD2 (6 bases). Germline lookup yields CDR1 SNHLY and CDR2 FYNNEI. CDR3 length: 14 amino acids. V lost 4 bases to trimming and J lost 7 bases, with 14 bases between them. CDR3 protein: CASSAQGLRNEQFF. CDR3 DNA sequence: TGTGCCAGCAGTGCTCAGGGACTCCGGAATGAGCAGTTCTTC. Combining the CDR3 with reference TRBV2 and TRBJ2-1 gives the whole variable domain EPEVTQTPSHQVTQMGQEVILRCVPISNHLYFYWYRQILGQKVEFLVSFYNNEISEKSEIFDDQFSVERPDGSNFTLKIRSTKLEDSAMYFCASSAQGLRNEQFFGPGTRLTVL.